The 4 T cell receptor beta chains presented below share a single source sample, sequenced in a study of technical replicates of blood from a few donors. TCRdb keeps only in-frame clones here, not all; method: immunoSEQ multiplex PCR. The top ten clones hold about 0.26% of a sample with 65,000 to 90,000 clones, just over 90% of them seen once. Sequencing was performed on T cells isolated from PBMCs. Receptors were obtained from a human donor in good health.

The V gene is TRBV27, the J gene TRBJ2-1; D not resolved. The CDR3 loop spans 11 amino acids. CDR1 and CDR2 from the germline V gene are MNHEY and SMNVEV (reference sequence). The ends were cut back, 5 bases at V and 3 bases at J, with 2 bases in the middle. The CDR3 sequence: CASSRYNEQFF. The CDR3 region has the DNA TGTGCCAGCAGTCGCTACAATGAGCAGTTCTTC.

The rearrangement links TRBV28 to TRBJ1-3, with 10 positions matching TRBD1. CDR1 MDHEN and CDR2 SYDVKM come from the germline V gene. CDR3 length: 14 amino acids. V lost 6 bases to trimming and J lost 1 base; unmatched junction nucleotides: 0. CDR3 loop: CASRGQGSGNTIYF. DNA of the CDR3: TGTGCCAGCAGGGGACAGGGGTCTGGAAACACCATATATTTT. Variable domain in full (rest from reference TRBV28 and TRBJ1-3): DVKVTQSSRYLVKRTGEKVFLECVQDMDHENMFWYRQDPGLGLRLIYFSYDVKMKEKGDIPEGYSVSREKKERFSLILESASTNQTSMYLCASRGQGSGNTIYFGEGSWLTVV.

This clone was detected a few times. The chain employs TRBV4-1 and TRBJ1-4; D is possibly TRBD1 (5 bases). With 1 base removed from V and 6 bases from J, the gap between germline ends came to 12 bases. CDR1 MGHRA and CDR2 YSYEKL come from the germline V gene. CDR3 size: 15 residues. In DNA, the CDR3 is TGCGCCAGCAGCCAAGCAGGGTTTGGGGATGAAAAACTGTTTTTT. Its translation is CASSQAGFGDEKLFF.

This sequence joins TRBV4-1 and TRBJ2-7, with 8 nucleotides matching TRBD2. This CDR3 has 17 residues. V shed 3 bases and J 3 bases; nucleotides not matched to a gene: 13. CDR1 and CDR2 from the germline V gene are MGHRA and YSYEKL. The DNA of the CDR3 is TGCGCCAGCAGCCAGTTACCGTTAGCGGGGAGTAACTACGAGCAGTACTTC. Translated: CASSQLPLAGSNYEQYF.